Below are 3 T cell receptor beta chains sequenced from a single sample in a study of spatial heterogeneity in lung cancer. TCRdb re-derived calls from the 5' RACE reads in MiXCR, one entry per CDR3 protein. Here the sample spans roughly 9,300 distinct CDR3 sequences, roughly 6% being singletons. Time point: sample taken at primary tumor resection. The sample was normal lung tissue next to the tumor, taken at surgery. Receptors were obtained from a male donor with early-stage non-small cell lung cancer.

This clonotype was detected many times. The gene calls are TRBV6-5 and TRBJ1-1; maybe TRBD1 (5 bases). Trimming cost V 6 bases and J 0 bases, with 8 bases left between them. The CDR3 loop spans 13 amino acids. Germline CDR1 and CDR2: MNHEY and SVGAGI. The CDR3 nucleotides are TGTGCCAGCAGGAGGGGCTTGAACACTGAAGCTTTCTTT. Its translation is CASRRGLNTEAFF.

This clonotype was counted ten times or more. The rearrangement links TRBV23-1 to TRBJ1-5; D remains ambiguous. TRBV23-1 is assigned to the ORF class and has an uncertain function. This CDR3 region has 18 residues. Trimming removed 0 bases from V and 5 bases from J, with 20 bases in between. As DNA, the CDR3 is TGCGCCAGCAGTCAATCAACCCTCCGAGGAACTGGGGATCAGCCCCAGCATTTT. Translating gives CASSQSTLRGTGDQPQHF.

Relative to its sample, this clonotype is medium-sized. CDR3 region: CASSADSNTEAFF. The CDR3 nucleotides read TGTGCCAGCAGCGCCGACAGCAACACTGAAGCTTTCTTT. The V call is TRBV7-6, the J call TRBJ1-1; TRBD1 might be the D (5 bases). The CDR3 runs to 13 residues. The germline V gene encodes CDR1 SGHVS and CDR2 FNYEAQ. With 5 bases removed from V and 2 bases from J, the gap between germline ends came to 9 bases.